These T cell receptor beta chains were read from a single sample in a study of blood T cell repertoires in COVID-19. TCRdb's table, derived via immunoSEQ multiplex PCR, lists solely in-frame clones and lacks some. The sample shows roughly 53,000 clones, approximately 91% of them seen only once. The sequencing sample was made of peripheral blood. The receptors come from a human donor in a cohort sampled during active COVID-19. The CDR3 runs from the conserved cysteine through the conserved F or W. The D gene is left open where the match is weak. Expanded clones get a size class; other rows say once, few or many, or leave the size out.

J gene	V gene	D gene	clone size	CDR3 DNA	CDR3 protein
TRBJ1-1	TRBV11-2	.	.	TGTGCCAGCAGCGTGCGTGGGGCGGGGATGAACACTGAAGCTTTCTTT	CASSVRGAGMNTEAFF
TRBJ2-5	TRBV6-5	TRBD1	.	TGTGCCAGCAGCCAGGGGGCCGAGACCCAGTACTTC	CASSQGAETQYF
TRBJ2-3	TRBV4-3	.	.	TGCGCCAGCAGCCCCGGACAGTCAGACACAGATACGCAGTATTTT	CASSPGQSDTDTQYF
TRBJ2-3	TRBV4-3	.	once	TGCGCCAGCAGCCAAGCCCGGGGAACAGATACGCAGTATTTT	CASSQARGTDTQYF
TRBJ2-4	TRBV2	.	.	TGTGCCAGCGTCTCTGAAAGCGGCATTCAGTACTTC	CASVSESGIQYF
TRBJ2-1	TRBV7-9	.	.	TGTGCCAGCAGTGACGGGGTGTATCACAATGAGCAGTTCTTC	CASSDGVYHNEQFF
TRBJ1-2	TRBV24-1	.	.	TGTGCCACCAGTGATGGTCCGGAGGGCTATGGCTACACCTTC	CATSDGPEGYGYTF
TRBJ2-7	TRBV7-9	TRBD1	.	TGTGCCAGCAGCCCAACAACCTCCGGGACAGAGTTTTACGAGCAGTACTTC	CASSPTTSGTEFYEQYF
TRBJ2-3	TRBV7-9	TRBD2	.	TGTGCCAGCAGTCGGACTAGCGGGAGGGTAACAGATACGCAGTATTTT	CASSRTSGRVTDTQYF
TRBJ1-2	TRBV7-8	.	once	TGTGCCAGCAGGGGTACAGGTTCTGGCTACACCTTC	CASRGTGSGYTF
TRBJ2-3	TRBV7-3	.	.	TGTGCCAGCAGCTTCAGGGGCGCTCGGACAGATACGCAGTATTTT	CASSFRGARTDTQYF
TRBJ1-2	TRBV29-1	TRBD1	.	TGCAGCGTTCGGACAGGTCTTGACTATGGCTACACCTTC	CSVRTGLDYGYTF
TRBJ1-2	TRBV18	.	once	TGTGCCAGCTCACCAACCAGACTTCCTTTCTATGGCTACACCTTC	CASSPTRLPFYGYTF
TRBJ2-3	TRBV19	TRBD1	.	TGTGCCAGTAGTAGCCGGGACAGGGATACGCAGTATTTT	CASSSRDRDTQYF
TRBJ2-3	TRBV2	.	.	TGTGCCAGCGGGCCGCCCGAAGATACGCAGTATTTT	CASGPPEDTQYF
TRBJ2-7	TRBV5-1	TRBD1	.	TGCGCCAGCAGCTTGGAGGGACAGGGCCTCCGAAGCTCCTACGAGCAGTACTTC	CASSLEGQGLRSSYEQYF
TRBJ2-5	TRBV15	.	.	TGTGCCACCAGCAGAGATACGCGGGAGACCCAGTACTTC	CATSRDTRETQYF
TRBJ1-1	TRBV24-1	TRBD1	.	TGTGCCACCAGGGGAACAGGGGACACTGAAGCTTTCTTT	CATRGTGDTEAFF
TRBJ1-1	TRBV9	TRBD1	.	TGTGCCACCGAACCAAGGGGGCGCGGCACTGAAGCTTTCTTT	CATEPRGRGTEAFF
TRBJ1-6	TRBV6-5	.	.	TGTGCCAGCAGTTACTCGCCGCAACTTCTTAATTCACCCCTCCACTTT	CASSYSPQLLNSPLHF
TRBJ2-7	TRBV3-1/TRBV3-2	.	.	TGTGCCAGCAGCCGTAATCAGGGGAACGGCGAGCAGTACTTC	CASSRNQGNGEQYF
TRBJ1-4	TRBV7-8	TRBD1	.	TGTGCCAGCAGACGGGACAGGGATTTGCACAGTAATGAAAAACTGTTTTTT	CASRRDRDLHSNEKLFF